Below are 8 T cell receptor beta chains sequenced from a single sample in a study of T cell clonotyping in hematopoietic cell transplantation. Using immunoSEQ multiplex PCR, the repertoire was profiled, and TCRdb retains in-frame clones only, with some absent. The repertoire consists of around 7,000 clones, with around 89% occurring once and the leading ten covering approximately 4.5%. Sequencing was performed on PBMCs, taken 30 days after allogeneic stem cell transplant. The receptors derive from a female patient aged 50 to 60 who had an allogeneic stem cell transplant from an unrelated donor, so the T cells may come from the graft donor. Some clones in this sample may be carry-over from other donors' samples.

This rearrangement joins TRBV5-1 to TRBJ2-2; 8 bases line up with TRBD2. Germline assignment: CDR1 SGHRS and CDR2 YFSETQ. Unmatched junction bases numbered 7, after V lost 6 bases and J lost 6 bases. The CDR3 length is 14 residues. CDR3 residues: CASNPIAGPGELFF. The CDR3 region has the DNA TGCGCCAGCAACCCGATAGCGGGGCCCGGGGAGCTGTTTTTT. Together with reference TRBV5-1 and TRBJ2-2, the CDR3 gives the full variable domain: KAGVTQTPRYLIKTRGQQVTLSCSPISGHRSVSWYQQTPGQGLQFLFEYFSETQRNKGNFPGRFSGRQFSNSRSEMNVSTLELGDSALYLCASNPIAGPGELFFGEGSRLTVL.

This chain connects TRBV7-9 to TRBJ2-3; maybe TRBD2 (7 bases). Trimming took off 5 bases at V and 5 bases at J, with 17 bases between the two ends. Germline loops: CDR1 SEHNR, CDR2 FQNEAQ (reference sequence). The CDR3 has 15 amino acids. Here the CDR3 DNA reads TGTGCCAGCAGCCCTAGGGGGGGAGTGGAAGATACGCAGTATTTT. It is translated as CASSPRGGVEDTQYF. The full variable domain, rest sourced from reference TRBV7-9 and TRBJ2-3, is DTGVSQNPRHKITKRGQNVTFRCDPISEHNRLYWYRQTLGQGPEFLTYFQNEAQLEKSRLLSDRFSAERPKGSFSTLEIQRTEQGDSAMYLCASSPRGGVEDTQYFGPGTRLTVL.

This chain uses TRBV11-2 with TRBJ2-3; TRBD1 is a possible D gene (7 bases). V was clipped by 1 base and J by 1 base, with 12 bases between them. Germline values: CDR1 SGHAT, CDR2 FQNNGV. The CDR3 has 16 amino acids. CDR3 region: CASSLVQGGRTDTQYF. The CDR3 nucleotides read TGTGCCAGCAGCTTAGTTCAGGGGGGACGCACAGATACGCAGTATTTT.

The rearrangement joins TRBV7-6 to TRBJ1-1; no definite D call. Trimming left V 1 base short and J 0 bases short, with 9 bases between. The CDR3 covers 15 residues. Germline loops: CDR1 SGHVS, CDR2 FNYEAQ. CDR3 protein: CASSLVGQLNTEAFF. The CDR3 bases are TGTGCCAGCAGCTTAGTCGGGCAGTTGAACACTGAAGCTTTCTTT.

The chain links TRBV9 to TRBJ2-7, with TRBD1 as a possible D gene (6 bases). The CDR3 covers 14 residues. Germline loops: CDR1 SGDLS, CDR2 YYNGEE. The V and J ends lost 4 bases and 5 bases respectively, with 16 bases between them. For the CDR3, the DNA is TGTGCCAGCAGCCCTTGGGACACGGGTAACGAGCAGTACTTC. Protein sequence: CASSPWDTGNEQYF.

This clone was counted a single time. CDR3 sequence: CSVDRVSTDTQYF. The CDR3 bases are TGCAGCGTTGATAGGGTCAGCACAGATACGCAGTATTTT. This sequence joins TRBV29-1 and TRBJ2-3; no clear D. The germline V gene has CDR1 SQVTM and CDR2 ANQGSEA. Trimming removed 3 bases from V and 0 bases from J, with 7 bases in between. The CDR3 is made up of 13 amino acids.

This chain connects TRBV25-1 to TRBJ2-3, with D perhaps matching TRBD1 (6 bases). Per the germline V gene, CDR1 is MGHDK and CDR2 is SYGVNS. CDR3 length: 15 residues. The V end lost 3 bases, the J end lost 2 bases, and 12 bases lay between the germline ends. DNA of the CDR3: TGTGCCAGCAGTGACGAGAGGACAGCCACAGATACGCAGTATTTT. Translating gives CASSDERTATDTQYF.

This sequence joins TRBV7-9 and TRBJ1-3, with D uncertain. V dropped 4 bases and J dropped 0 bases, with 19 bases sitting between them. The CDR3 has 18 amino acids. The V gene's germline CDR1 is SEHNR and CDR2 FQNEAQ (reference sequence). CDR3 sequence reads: CASSSTRGRGHSGNTIYF. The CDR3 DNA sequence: TGTGCCAGCAGCTCCACGCGAGGGCGCGGCCACTCTGGAAACACCATATATTTT. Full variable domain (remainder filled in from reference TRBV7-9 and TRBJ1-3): DTGVSQNPRHKITKRGQNVTFRCDPISEHNRLYWYRQTLGQGPEFLTYFQNEAQLEKSRLLSDRFSAERPKGSFSTLEIQRTEQGDSAMYLCASSSTRGRGHSGNTIYFGEGSWLTVV.